This entry features one T cell receptor (beta chain) sequence. This record comes from a study of blood T cell repertoires in COVID-19. The wider study: There were acute and convalescent COVID-19 samples, and they came from the United States, Italy and Spain. T cells, B-cell-depleted T cells, or PBMCs provided the cDNA or gDNA that served as material.

The germline CDR1 and CDR2 sequences are LNHDA and SQIVND (reference sequence). The CDR3 contains 16 residues. The V gene end was trimmed by 6 bases and the J gene end by 4 bases; junction bases not matched to a gene: 12. Authors' data handling: From reference gene primer amplification, estimates of nucleated cell counts were derived. TCRdb's table, derived via immunoSEQ multiplex PCR, lists solely in-frame clones and lacks some. That table furnishes V, J and clone size, whereas the DNA furnished D and trimming. In the table there are about 92,000 clones, 60% to 85% of which are singletons. This chain uses TRBV19 with TRBJ1-2, with TRBD1 identical over 9 bases. The sequence was obtained from a man aged 45-60 years who had recovered from COVID-19. Specimen: peripheral blood. CDR3 in DNA: TGTGCCAGTAGCAGAGGGGGACAGGGCCCTTTCTATGGCTACACCTTC. This gives the protein CASSRGGQGPFYGYTF.